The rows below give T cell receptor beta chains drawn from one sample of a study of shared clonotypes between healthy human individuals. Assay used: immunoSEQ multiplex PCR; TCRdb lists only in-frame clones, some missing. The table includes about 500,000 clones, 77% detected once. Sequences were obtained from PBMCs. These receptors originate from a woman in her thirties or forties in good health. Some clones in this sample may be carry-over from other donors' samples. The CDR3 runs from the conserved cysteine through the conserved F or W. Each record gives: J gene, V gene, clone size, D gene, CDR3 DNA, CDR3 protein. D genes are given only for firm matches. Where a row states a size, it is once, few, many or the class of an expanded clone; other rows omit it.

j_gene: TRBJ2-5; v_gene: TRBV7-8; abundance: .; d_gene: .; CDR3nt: TGTGCCAGCAGCACACCGTTACAAGAGACCCAGTACTTC; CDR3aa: CASSTPLQETQYF
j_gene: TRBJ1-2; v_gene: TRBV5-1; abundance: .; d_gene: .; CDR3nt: TGCGCCAGCAGCTTGGGTGATGTGGGCGCGGGCTATGGCTACACCTTC; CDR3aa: CASSLGDVGAGYGYTF
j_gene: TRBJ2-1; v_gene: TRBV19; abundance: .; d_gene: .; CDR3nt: TGTGCCAGTAGTATAAGTTCAACAGGTTGGGGGAGTCGGAATGAGCAGTTCTTC; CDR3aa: CASSISSTGWGSRNEQFF
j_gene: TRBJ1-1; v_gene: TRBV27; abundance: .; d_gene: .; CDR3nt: TGTGCCAGCAGCCCGCTCGCCCAAGGGTACCGGCGGGGGGACACTGAAGCTTTCTTT; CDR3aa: CASSPLAQGYRRGDTEAFF
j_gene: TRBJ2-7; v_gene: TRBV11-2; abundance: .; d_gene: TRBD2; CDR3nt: TGTGCCAGCAGCACCGGGACTAGCTCCTACGAGCAGTACTTC; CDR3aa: CASSTGTSSYEQYF
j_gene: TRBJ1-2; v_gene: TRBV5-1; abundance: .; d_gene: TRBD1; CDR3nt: TGCGCCAGCAGCTTGGCAACAGGGGATGGCTACACCTTC; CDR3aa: CASSLATGDGYTF
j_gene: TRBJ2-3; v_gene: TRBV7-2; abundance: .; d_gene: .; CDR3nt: TGTGCCAGCAGCTTAGCTACCGGCGCCGATACGCAGTATTTT; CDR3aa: CASSLATGADTQYF
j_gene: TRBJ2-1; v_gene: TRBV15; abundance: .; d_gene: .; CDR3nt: TGTGCCACCAGCAGGGGAGGCCTAGACCCCTACAATGAGCAGTTCTTC; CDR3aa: CATSRGGLDPYNEQFF
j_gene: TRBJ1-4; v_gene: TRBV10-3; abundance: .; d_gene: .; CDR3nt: TGTGCCATCAGTGCAGGGGACGGGGAAAAACTGTTTTTT; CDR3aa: CAISAGDGEKLFF
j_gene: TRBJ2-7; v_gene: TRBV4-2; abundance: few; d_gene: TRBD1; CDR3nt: TGTGCCAGCAGCCAAGCTTCGACAGGGCACTACGAGCAGTACTTC; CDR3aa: CASSQASTGHYEQYF
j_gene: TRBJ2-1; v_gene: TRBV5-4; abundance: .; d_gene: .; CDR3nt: TGTGCCAGCAGCTTAGACTACAGCTCCTACAATGAGCAGTTCTTC; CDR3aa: CASSLDYSSYNEQFF
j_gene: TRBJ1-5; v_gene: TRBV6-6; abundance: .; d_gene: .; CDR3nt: TGTGCCAGCAGTTACCCGGGACATGGCAATCAGCCCCAGCATTTT; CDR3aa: CASSYPGHGNQPQHF
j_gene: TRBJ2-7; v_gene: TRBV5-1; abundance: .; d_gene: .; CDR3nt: TGCGCCAGCAGCTTGGTTGAGGGGCAGAACGAGCAGTACTTC; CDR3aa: CASSLVEGQNEQYF
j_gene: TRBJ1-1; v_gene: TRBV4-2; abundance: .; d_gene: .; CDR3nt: TGTGCCAGCAGCCAAGGAGTGGGAGGCACTGAAGCTCTCTTT; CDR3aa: CASSQGVGGTEALF
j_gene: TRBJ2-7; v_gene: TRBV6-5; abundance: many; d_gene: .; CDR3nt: TGTGCCAGCACCCCTCCTTCCGGGTCACTCTACGAGCAGTACTTC; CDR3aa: CASTPPSGSLYEQYF
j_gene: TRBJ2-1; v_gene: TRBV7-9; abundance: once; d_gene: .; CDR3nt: TGTGCCAGCAGCTTAGCGACCCAGGATCGCTATGAGCAGTTCTTC; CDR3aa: CASSLATQDRYEQFF
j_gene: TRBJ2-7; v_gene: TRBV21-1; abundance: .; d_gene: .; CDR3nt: TGTGCCAGCAGCTCGCAGGGCGGTGTGCCCTACGAGCAGTACTTC; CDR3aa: CASSSQGGVPYEQYF
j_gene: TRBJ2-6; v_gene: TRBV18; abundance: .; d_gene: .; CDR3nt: TGTGCCAGCTCACCACGGGACACTGCATTCTCTGGGGCCAACGTCCTGACTTTC; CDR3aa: CASSPRDTAFSGANVLTF
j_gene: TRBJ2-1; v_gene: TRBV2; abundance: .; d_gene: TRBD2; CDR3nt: TGTGCCAGCAGTGCAGGACTAGCCAATGAGCAGTTCTTC; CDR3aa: CASSAGLANEQFF
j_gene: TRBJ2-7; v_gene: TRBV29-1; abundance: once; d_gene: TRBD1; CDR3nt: TGCAGCGTTGTTGATGGACAGGGAACCTACGAGCAGTACTTC; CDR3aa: CSVVDGQGTYEQYF
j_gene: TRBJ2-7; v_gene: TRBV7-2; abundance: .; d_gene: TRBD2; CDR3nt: TGTGCCAGCAGCTTAGTGTTAGCGGGAGGAGGGGTCGAGCAGTACTTC; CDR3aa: CASSLVLAGGGVEQYF
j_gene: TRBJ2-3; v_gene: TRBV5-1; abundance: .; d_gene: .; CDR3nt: TGCGCCAGCAGCCGGGACTCCAGCACAGATACGCAGTATTTT; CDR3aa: CASSRDSSTDTQYF
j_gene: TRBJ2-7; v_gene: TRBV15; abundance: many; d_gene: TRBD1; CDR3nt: TGTGCCACCAGCAGAGATCTCGGGACAGAATACGAGCAGTACTTC; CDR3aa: CATSRDLGTEYEQYF
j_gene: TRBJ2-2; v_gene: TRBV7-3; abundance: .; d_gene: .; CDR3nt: TGTGCCAGCAGCTTAGCGGCCGCGAACACCGGGGAGCTGTTTTTT; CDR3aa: CASSLAAANTGELFF
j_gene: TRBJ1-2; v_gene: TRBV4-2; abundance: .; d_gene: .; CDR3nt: TGTGCCAGCAGCCAAGATAGACAGGCCGCGGGCTACACCTTC; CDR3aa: CASSQDRQAAGYTF
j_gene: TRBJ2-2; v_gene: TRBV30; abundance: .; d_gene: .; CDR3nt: TGTGCCTGGATGAGGCAGAGGGACGGCACCGGGGAGCTGTTTTTT; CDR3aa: CAWMRQRDGTGELFF
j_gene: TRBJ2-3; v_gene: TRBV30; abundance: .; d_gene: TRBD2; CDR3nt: TGTGCCTGGAGGGTAGCGGGTTCAGATACGCAGTATTTT; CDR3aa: CAWRVAGSDTQYF
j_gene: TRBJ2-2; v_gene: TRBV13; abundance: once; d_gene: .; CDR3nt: TGTGCCAGCCGGTTCGACACCGGGGAGCTGTTTTTT; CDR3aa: CASRFDTGELFF
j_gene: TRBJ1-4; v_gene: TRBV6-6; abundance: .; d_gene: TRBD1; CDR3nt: TGTGCCAGCAGTCCCACCGGGACAGTTAATGAAAAACTGTTTTTT; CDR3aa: CASSPTGTVNEKLFF
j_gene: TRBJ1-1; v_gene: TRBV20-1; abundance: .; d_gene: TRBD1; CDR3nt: TGCAGTGCCGATACAGGGGCGCAAGCTTTCTTT; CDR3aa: CSADTGAQAFF
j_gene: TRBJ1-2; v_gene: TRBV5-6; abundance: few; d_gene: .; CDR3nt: TGTGCCAGCAGCTTGGGGGGAGACTATGGCTACACCTTC; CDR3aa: CASSLGGDYGYTF
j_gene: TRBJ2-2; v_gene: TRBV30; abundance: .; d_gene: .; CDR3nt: TGTGCCTGGAGTCGGGACAACACCGGGGAGCTGTTTTTT; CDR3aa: CAWSRDNTGELFF
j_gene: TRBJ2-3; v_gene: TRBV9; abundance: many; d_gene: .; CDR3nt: TGTGCCAGCAGCGTATCCATCAGTTCCGATACGCAGTATTTT; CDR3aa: CASSVSISSDTQYF
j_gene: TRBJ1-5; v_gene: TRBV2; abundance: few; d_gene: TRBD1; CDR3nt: TGTGCCAGCTCTTGGGACAGGGGTCAGCCCCAGCATTTT; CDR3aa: CASSWDRGQPQHF
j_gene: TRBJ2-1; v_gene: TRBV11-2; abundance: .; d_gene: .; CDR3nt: TGTGCCAGCAGCTTAGATCGAGGCCACGCGCAGTTCTTC; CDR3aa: CASSLDRGHAQFF
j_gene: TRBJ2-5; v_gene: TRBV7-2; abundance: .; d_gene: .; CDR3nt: TGTGCCAGCAGCCCCCGAGCTGGAGAGACCCAGTACTTC; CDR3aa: CASSPRAGETQYF
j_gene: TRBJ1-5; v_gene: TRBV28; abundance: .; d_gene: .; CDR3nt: TGTGCCAGCAGCCCGAGCGGGGGATCGAATCAGCCCCAGCATTTT; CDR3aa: CASSPSGGSNQPQHF
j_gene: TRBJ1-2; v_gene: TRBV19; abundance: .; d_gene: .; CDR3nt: TGTGCCAGTAGTATGTGGGAACAGTATGGCTACACCTTC; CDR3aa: CASSMWEQYGYTF